This T cell receptor beta chain stems from a study of TIL therapy for anti-PD-1-resistant metastatic lung cancer (dated by TCRdb to the early 2020s). Turning to the overall study: Enrolled patients had a median age of roughly 50 years (range about 38-75) and a median tumor PD-L1 proportion score of 6% to 6.5%. Most of the cohort had lung adenocarcinoma, a handful of tumors were EGFR-mutant and two were ALK-rearranged, and half of the patients were current or former smokers. T cell receptor beta sequencing of tumor and peripheral blood was used to follow clonotypes across the tumor, the expanded TIL product and serial blood samples. A median non-synonymous tumor mutation burden of over 1.2 mutations per megabase was determined across the cohort by whole-exome sequencing.

Using bias-controlled multiplex PCR with the immunoSEQ v3 hsTCRB kit, the TCR beta CDR3 regions were amplified from genomic DNA. An Illumina NextSeq 500 was used to sequence the TCR libraries, reaching approximately 2 million read pairs at survey level or roughly 4.5-6.5 million at deep level. Regarding the original processing steps: Clonality was reported by immunoSEQ Analyzer software, which also assigned V, D and J genes and filtered out non-productive sequences. Repertoires of infused TIL and blood were compared using productive Simpson clonality and the Morisita overlap index of productive TRB rearrangements. Held by TCRdb, this immuneACCESS table contains in-frame sequences only and omits some clones. Under half of the omission traces to an unresolved V gene where checked; the cause of the rest is unknown. V, J and clone size were drawn from that table, and D and trimming were deduced from the DNA. This sample comprises 45,000 to 60,000 clones, less than 75% of them detected only once. The ten largest clonotypes hold 5.6% of the sample.

General study outcomes and caveats: Compared with baseline intratumoral T cells, expanded TIL cultures were more clonal and less diverse (median clonality roughly 6.5% vs 31%, p < 0.0001). TIL culture showed high clonal turnover, with many enriched product clones undetected in the baseline tumor, suggesting clonal contraction rather than faithful expansion. The study protocol defined all tumor marker inferences as exploratory. Generalizability was limited because the cohort was highly selected, with more treatment-naive, never-smoker and oncogene-addicted patients included than is typical.

The germline V gene specifies SGHTA as CDR1 and FQGNSA as CDR2. Ends trimmed: V by 5 bases, J by 0 bases; bases unmatched to a gene: 5. Measured from the cysteine to the phenylalanine, the CDR3 is 16 residues long. The entry retains the CDR3 DNA only, 48 bases that are in frame from base 1. A single count supports this clone. Its recognized antigen is unknown. Base quality data are lacking; no much larger clone is found one base away. The sample's time point label, decoded: pre-treatment sample, taken before nivolumab and TIL therapy. Baseline tumor samples were excised metastases, mostly pleural nodules or supraclavicular lymph nodes, from the same resection used to grow TIL. Before any PD-1/PD-L1 blockade was given, tumors were harvested, nivolumab was then administered, and patients who progressed went on to receive lymphodepletion, an infusion of expanded TIL, and IL-2. Adults with stage 4 NSCLC were enrolled from October 2017 to January 2020 in a dual-center phase I trial. The samples were obtained from a phase I trial that was single-arm and open-label and tested tumor-infiltrating lymphocyte therapy combined with nivolumab in advanced non-small cell lung cancer. Portions of each resected tumor were snap-frozen in liquid nitrogen and were stored at -80 degrees C. Tumor regions of interest were chosen on H&E sections by laser-capture macrodissection, pulverized into roughly 16 mg aliquots, and extracted with Qiagen Allprep kits.

Here the sequenced sample was tumor tissue, taken at baseline. The sequence came from a person between 25 and 80 years old with non-small cell lung cancer. The sequence joins TRBV7-2 to TRBJ2-2; the junction holds 8 bases that match TRBD2. The CDR3 in this case is CASSGTSQANTGELFF. The sequence in DNA is TGTGCCAGCAGCGGGACTAGTCAAGCGAACACCGGGGAGCTGTTTTTT.